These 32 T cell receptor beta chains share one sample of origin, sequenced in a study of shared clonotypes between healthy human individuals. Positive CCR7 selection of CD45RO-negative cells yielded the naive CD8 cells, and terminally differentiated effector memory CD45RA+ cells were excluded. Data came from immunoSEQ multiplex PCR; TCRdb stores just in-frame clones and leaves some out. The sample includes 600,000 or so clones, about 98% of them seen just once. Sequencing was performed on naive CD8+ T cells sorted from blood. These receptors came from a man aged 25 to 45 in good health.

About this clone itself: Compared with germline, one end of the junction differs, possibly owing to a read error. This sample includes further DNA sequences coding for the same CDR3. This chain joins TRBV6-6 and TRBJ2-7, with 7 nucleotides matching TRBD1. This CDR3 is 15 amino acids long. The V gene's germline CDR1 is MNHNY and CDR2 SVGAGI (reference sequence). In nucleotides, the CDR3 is TGTGCCAGCAGTTTCGACAGGGAGAGCTCCTACGAGCAATACTTC. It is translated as CASSFDRESSYEQYF.

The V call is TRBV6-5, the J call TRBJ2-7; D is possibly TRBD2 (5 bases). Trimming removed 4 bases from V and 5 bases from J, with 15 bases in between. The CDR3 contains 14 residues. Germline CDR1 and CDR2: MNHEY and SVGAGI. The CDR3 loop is CASSWRGPGDEQYF. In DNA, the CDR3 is TGTGCCAGCAGTTGGCGAGGGCCCGGGGACGAGCAGTACTTC.

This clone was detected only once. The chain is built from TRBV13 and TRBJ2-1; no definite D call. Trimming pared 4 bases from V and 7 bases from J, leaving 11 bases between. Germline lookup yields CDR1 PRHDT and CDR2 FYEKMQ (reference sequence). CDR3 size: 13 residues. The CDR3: CASSSKPNNEQFF. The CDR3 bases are TGTGCCAGCAGCTCCAAACCCAATAATGAGCAGTTCTTC.

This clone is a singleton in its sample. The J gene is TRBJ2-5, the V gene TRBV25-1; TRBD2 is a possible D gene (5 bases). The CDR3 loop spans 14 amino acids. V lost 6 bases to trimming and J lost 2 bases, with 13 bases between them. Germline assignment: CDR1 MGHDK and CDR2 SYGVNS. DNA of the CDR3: TGTGCCAGCAGCGAACTAGGGTTTCAAGAGACCCAGTACTTC. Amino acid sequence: CASSELGFQETQYF.

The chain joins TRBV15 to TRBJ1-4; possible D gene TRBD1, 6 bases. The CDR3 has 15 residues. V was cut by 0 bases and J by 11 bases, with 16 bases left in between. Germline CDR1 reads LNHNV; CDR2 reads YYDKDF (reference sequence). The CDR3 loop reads CATSRDKGGTGKLFF. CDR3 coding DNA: TGTGCCACCAGCAGAGATAAGGGGGGGACCGGGAAACTGTTTTTT.

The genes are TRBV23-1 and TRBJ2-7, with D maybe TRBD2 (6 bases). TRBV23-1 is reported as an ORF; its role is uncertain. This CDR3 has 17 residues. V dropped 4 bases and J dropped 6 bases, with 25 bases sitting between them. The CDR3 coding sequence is TGCGCCAGCAGTCCACAGAAGGGGCGGGAATCAGTAGCCGAGCAGTACTTC. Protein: CASSPQKGRESVAEQYF.

In DNA form, the CDR3 reads TGTGCCAGCAGCCCCCAACCGGGACAATCGAACACTGAAGCTTTCTTT. Translation: CASSPQPGQSNTEAFF. V is TRBV9 and J is TRBJ1-1, with D possibly being TRBD1 (6 bases). Germline-derived CDR1 and CDR2 are SGDLS and YYNGEE. CDR3 size: 16 residues. V was pared by 4 bases and J by 1 base, with 17 bases between.

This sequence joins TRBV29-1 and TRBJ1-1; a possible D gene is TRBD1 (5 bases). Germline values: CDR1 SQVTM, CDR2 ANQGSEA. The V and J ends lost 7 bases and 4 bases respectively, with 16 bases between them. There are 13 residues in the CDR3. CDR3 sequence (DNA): TGCAGCGCCCTTTCGACAGTTACCACTGAAGCTTTCTTT. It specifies CSALSTVTTEAFF.

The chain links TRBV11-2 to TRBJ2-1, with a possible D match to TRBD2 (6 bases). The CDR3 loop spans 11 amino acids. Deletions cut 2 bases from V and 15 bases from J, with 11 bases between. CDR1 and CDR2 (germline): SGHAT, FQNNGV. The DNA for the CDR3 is TGTGCCAGCAGCTTAAGCGGGCGCTTGTTCTTC. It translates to CASSLSGRLFF.

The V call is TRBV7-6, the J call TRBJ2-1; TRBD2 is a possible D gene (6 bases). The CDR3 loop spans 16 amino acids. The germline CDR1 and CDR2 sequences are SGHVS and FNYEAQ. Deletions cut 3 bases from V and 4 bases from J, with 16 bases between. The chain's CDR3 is CASSFTKRAAYNEQFF. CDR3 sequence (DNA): TGTGCCAGCAGCTTTACAAAGCGGGCGGCATACAATGAGCAGTTCTTC.

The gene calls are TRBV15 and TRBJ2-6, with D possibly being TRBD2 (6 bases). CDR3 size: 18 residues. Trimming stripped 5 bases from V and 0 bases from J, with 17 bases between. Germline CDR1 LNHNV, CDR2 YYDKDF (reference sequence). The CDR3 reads CATSFGRDTTSGANVLTF. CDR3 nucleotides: TGTGCCACCAGCTTCGGGAGAGACACCACCTCTGGGGCCAACGTCCTGACTTTC.

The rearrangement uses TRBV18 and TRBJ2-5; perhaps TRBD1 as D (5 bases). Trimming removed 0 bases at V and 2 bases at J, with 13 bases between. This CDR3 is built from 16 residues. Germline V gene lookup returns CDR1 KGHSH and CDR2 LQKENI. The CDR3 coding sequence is TGTGCCAGCTCACCACCGTCCAGGGTAGGGCAAGAGACCCAGTACTTC. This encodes CASSPPSRVGQETQYF.

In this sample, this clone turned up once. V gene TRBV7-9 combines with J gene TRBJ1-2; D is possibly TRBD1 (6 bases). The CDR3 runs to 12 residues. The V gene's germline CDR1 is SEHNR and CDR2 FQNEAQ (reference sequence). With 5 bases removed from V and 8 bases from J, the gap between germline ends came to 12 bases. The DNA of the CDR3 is TGTGCCAGCAGCGGCAGGGGAAGAGGCTACACCTTC. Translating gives CASSGRGRGYTF.

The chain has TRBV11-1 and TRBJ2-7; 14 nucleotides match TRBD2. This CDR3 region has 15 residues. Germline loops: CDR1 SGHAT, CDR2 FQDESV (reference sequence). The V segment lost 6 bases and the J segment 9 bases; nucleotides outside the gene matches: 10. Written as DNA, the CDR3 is TGTGCCAGCAGAGAAATGGGACTAGCGGGAGCCGCGCAGTACTTC. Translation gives CASREMGLAGAAQYF. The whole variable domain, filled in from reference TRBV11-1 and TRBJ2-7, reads EAEVAQSPRYKITEKSQAVAFWCDPISGHATLYWYRQILGQGPELLVQFQDESVVDDSQLPKDRFSAERLKGVDSTLKIQPAELGDSAMYLCASREMGLAGAAQYFGPGTRLTVT.

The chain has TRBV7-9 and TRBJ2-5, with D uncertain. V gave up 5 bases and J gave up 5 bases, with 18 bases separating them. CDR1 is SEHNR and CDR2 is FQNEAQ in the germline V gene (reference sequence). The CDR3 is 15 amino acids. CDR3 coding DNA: TGTGCCAGCAGCCCGCGGACCCCCGAGAGGGAGACCCAGTACTTC. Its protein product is CASSPRTPERETQYF. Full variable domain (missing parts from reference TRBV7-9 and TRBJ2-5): DTGVSQNPRHKITKRGQNVTFRCDPISEHNRLYWYRQTLGQGPEFLTYFQNEAQLEKSRLLSDRFSAERPKGSFSTLEIQRTEQGDSAMYLCASSPRTPERETQYFGPGTRLLVL.

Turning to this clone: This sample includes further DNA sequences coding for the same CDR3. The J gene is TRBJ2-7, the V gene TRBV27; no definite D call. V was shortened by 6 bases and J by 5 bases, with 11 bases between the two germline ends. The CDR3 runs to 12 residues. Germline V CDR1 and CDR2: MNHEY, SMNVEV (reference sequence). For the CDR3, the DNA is TGTGCCAGCAGCTTAATCGGAGACGAGCAGTACTTC. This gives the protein CASSLIGDEQYF.

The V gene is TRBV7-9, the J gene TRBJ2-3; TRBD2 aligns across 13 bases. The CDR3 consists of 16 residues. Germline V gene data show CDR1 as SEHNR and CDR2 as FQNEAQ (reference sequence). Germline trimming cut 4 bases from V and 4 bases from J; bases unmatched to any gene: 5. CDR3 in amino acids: CASSSWTSGSSDTQYF. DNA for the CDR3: TGTGCCAGCAGCTCATGGACTAGCGGGAGTTCAGATACGCAGTATTTT.

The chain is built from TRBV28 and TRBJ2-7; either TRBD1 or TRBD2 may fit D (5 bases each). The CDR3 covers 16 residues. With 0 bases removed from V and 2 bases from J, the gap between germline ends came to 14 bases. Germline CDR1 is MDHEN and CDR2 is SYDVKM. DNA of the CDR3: TGTGCCAGCAGTTTATGGGGGGAATTTGGCACCTACGAGCAGTACTTC. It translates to CASSLWGEFGTYEQYF. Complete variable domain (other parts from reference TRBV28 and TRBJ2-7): DVKVTQSSRYLVKRTGEKVFLECVQDMDHENMFWYRQDPGLGLRLIYFSYDVKMKEKGDIPEGYSVSREKKERFSLILESASTNQTSMYLCASSLWGEFGTYEQYFGPGTRLTVT.

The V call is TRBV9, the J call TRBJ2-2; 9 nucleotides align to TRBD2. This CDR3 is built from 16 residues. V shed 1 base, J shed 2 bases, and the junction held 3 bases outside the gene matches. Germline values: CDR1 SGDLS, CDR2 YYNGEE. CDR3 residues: CASSVFSGRNTGELFF. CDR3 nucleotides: TGTGCCAGCAGCGTATTTAGCGGGAGAAACACCGGGGAGCTGTTTTTT.

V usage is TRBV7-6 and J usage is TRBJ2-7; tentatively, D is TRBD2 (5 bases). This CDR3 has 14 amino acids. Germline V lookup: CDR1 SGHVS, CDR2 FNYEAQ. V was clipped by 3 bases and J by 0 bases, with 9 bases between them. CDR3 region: CASSLETSSYEQYF. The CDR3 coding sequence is TGTGCCAGCAGCTTGGAAACTAGCTCCTACGAGCAGTACTTC.

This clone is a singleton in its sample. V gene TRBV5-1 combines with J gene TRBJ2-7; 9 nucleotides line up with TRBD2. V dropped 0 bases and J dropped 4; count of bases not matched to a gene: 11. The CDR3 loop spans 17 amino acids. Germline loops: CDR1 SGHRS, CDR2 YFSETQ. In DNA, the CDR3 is TGCGCCAGCAGCTTGGGGGTAGCGGGAGTTAATTGGTACGAGCAGTACTTC. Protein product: CASSLGVAGVNWYEQYF.

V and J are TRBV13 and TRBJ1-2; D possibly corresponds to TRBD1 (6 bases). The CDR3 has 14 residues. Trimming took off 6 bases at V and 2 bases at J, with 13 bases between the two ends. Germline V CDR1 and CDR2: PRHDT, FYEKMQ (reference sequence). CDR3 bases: TGTGCCAGCAGGGACGGACAGTACAACTATGGCTACACCTTC. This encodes CASRDGQYNYGYTF.

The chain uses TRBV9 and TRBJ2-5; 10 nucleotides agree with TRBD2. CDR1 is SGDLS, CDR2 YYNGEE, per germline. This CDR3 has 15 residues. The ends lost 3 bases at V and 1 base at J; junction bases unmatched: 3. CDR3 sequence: CASSGGLAAQETQYF. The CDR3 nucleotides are TGTGCCAGCAGCGGAGGACTAGCGGCCCAAGAGACCCAGTACTTC.

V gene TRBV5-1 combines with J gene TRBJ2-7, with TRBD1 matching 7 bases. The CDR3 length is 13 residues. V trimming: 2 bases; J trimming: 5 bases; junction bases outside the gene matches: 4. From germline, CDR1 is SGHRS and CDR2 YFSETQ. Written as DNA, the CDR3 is TGCGCCAGCAGCTTCCCGACAGGGAACGAGCAGTACTTC. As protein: CASSFPTGNEQYF.

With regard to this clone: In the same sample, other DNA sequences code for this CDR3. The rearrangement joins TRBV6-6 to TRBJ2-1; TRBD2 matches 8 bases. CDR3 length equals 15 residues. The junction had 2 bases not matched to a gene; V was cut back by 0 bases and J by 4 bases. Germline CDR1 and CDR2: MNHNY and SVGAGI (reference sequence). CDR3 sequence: CASSYSREAYNEQFF. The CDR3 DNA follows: TGTGCCAGCAGTTACTCGCGGGAGGCTTACAATGAGCAGTTCTTC.

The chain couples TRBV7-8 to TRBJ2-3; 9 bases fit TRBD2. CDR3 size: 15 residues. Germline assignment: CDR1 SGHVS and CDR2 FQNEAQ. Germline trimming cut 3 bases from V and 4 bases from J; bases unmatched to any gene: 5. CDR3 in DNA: TGTGCCAGCAGCTTTAGCGGGAGTACCGCAGATACGCAGTATTTT. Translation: CASSFSGSTADTQYF.

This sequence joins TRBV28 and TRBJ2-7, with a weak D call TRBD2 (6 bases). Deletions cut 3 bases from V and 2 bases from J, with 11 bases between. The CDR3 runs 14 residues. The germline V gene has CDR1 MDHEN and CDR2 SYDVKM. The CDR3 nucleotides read TGTGCCAGCAGTTTGGAGGGCCAACCCTACGAGCAGTACTTC. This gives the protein CASSLEGQPYEQYF.

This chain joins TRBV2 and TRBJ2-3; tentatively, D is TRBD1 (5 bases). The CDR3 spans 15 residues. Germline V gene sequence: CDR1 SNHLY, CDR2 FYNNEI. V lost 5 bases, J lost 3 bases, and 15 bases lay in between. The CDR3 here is CASSHPNDSTDTQYF. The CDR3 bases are TGTGCCAGCAGTCATCCAAACGACAGTACAGATACGCAGTATTTT. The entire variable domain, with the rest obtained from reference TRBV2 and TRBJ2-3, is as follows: EPEVTQTPSHQVTQMGQEVILRCVPISNHLYFYWYRQILGQKVEFLVSFYNNEISEKSEIFDDQFSVERPDGSNFTLKIRSTKLEDSAMYFCASSHPNDSTDTQYFGPGTRLTVL.

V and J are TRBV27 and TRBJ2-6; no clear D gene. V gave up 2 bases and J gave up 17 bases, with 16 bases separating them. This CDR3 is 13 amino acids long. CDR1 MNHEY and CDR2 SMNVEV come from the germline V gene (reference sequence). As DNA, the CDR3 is TGTGCCAGCAGTTTAAAAGCCGGCCGGAGCATGACTTTC. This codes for CASSLKAGRSMTF.

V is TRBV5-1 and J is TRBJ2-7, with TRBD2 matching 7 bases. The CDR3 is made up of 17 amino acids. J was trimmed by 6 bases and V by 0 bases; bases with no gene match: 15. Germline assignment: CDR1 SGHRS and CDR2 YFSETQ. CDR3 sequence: CASSLEETGLEGSEQYF. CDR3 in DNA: TGCGCCAGCAGCTTGGAAGAGACCGGACTAGAAGGCTCCGAGCAGTACTTC.

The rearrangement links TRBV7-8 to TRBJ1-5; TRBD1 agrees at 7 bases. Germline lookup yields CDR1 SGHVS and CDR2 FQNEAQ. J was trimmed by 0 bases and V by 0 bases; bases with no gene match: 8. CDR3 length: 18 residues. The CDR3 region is CASSLAGGDRYSNQPQHF. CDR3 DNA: TGTGCCAGCAGCTTAGCGGGGGGGGACAGATATAGCAATCAGCCCCAGCATTTT.

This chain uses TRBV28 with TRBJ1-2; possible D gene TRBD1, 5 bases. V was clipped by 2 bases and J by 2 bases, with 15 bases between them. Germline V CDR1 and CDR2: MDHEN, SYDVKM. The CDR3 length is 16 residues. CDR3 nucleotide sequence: TGTGCCAGCAGTTTACGTGGGACCGCTAGGAACTATGGCTACACCTTC. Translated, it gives CASSLRGTARNYGYTF.